This T cell receptor beta chain was recorded in a study of T cell repertoires in cytomegalovirus infection. Study details: Indicated by public TCR beta signatures were CMV infection and matching HLA type. Study observations and caveats: Across the ex vivo response, the dominant clonotypes were HLA-C-restricted CMV-specific TCR beta clonotypes.

Concerning this clonotype: Its specificity is unknown.

TCRdb used MiXCR to reprocess the reads, holding one entry per CDR3 protein. The sample holds about 310,000 distinct CDR3 sequences, around a quarter seen once. V shed 0 bases and J 2 bases; nucleotides not matched to a gene: 9. Germline V gene lookup returns CDR1 LGHDT and CDR2 YNNKEL (reference sequence). This CDR3 has 17 residues. The source is a human donor in good health (CMV status not recorded). Some clones in this sample may be carry-over from other donors' samples. The J gene is TRBJ2-5, the V gene TRBV3-1; 7 nucleotides agree with TRBD1. The specimen was cultured PBMCs, collected from culture after CMV antigen stimulation. The CDR3 here is CASSQDGTALLQETQYF. The CDR3 coding sequence is TGTGCCAGCAGCCAAGATGGGACAGCCTTATTACAAGAGACCCAGTACTTC.